Shown below are 23 T cell receptor beta chains from a single sample sequenced in a study of identical twins. Using its own MiXCR run on the 5' RACE reads, TCRdb lists one record per CDR3 protein. The top ten hold approximately 8.8% of the sample, which has about 250,000 distinct CDR3 sequences, about an eighth seen once. What was sequenced was memory (CD45RO+) T cells sorted from blood. Receptors were obtained from a young woman in good health.

The table lists this clonotype with a few counts. V and J are TRBV6-1 and TRBJ1-2; 8 bases are a match to TRBD1. The germline V gene has CDR1 MNHNS and CDR2 SASEGT. V shed 8 bases and J 4 bases; nucleotides not matched to a gene: 6. CDR3 length: 13 amino acids. CDR3 DNA sequence: TGTGCCAGCTTTCGCGGACAGGGCTATGGCTACACCTTC. Translation: CASFRGQGYGYTF.

This clonotype was seen more than once but under ten times. The chain joins TRBV20-1 to TRBJ2-4; the D is unclear. The CDR3 runs 12 residues. Deletions cut 5 bases from V and 3 bases from J, with 8 bases between. The germline V gene encodes CDR1 DFQATT and CDR2 SNEGSKA (reference sequence). CDR3 sequence (DNA): TGCAGTGCTTCCCTCCACAAAAACATTCAGTACTTC. Translation: CSASLHKNIQYF.

This clonotype has just a few counts. The chain recombines TRBV5-6 with TRBJ1-4; D call uncertain. The CDR3 is 17 residues long. With 0 bases removed from V and 1 base from J, the gap between germline ends came to 13 bases. CDR1 and CDR2 from the germline V gene are SGHDT and YYEEEE. The DNA of the CDR3 is TGTGCCAGCAGCTTGGATCCGGATCCACGAACTAATGAAAAACTGTTTTTT. Its protein is CASSLDPDPRTNEKLFF.

This clonotype was counted at least ten times. This chain connects TRBV6-5 to TRBJ2-1, with D perhaps matching TRBD2 (6 bases). Germline CDR1 and CDR2: MNHEY and SVGAGI. This CDR3 is 14 amino acids long. Trimming took 2 bases from V and 12 from J, leaving 17 bases between them. The CDR3 loop is CASSYRDGMGGQFF. The CDR3 DNA sequence: TGTGCCAGCAGTTACCGCGACGGGATGGGAGGGCAGTTCTTC.

V gene TRBV12-3 or TRBV12-4 combines with J gene TRBJ1-2, with TRBD1 matching over 9 bases. J was trimmed by 5 bases and V by 6 bases; bases with no gene match: 7. There are 14 residues in the CDR3. The CDR3 DNA reads TGTGCCAGCAGCGCACGGGACAGGGTTTATGGCTACACCTTC. This codes for CASSARDRVYGYTF.

The J gene is TRBJ2-5, the V gene TRBV7-2; a possible D gene is TRBD2 (6 bases). Trimming removed 8 bases at V and 0 bases at J, with 7 bases between. The CDR3 sequence is 12 residues long. Germline lookup yields CDR1 SGHTA and CDR2 FQGNSA. This chain's CDR3 is CASERDQETQYF. The CDR3 DNA is TGTGCCAGCGAGCGGGACCAAGAGACCCAGTACTTC.

This clonotype occurred many times. The V and J genes are TRBV5-5 and TRBJ2-5; D is undetermined. V lost 5 bases and J lost 1, with 15 bases in between. CDR1 and CDR2 (germline): SGHKS, YYEKEE (reference sequence). The CDR3 consists of 15 residues. Written as DNA, the CDR3 is TGTGCCAGCAGTACAAAATCCTCCGTCCAAGAGACCCAGTACTTC. This encodes CASSTKSSVQETQYF.

The chain uses TRBV5-4 and TRBJ2-1, with TRBD2 matching over 7 bases. The CDR3 runs to 13 residues. CDR1 and CDR2 from the germline V gene are SGHNT and YYREEE (reference sequence). Trimming took 1 base from V and 9 from J; bases not matched to a gene: 4. The CDR3 loop is CASSLTSASEQFF. Written as DNA, the CDR3 is TGTGCCAGCAGCTTGACTAGCGCGAGTGAGCAGTTCTTC.

The table lists this clonotype with many counts. The chain employs TRBV5-1 and TRBJ1-5; D uncertain. This CDR3 has 14 residues. The V gene's germline CDR1 is SGHRS and CDR2 YFSETQ. Trimming cost V 0 bases and J 7 bases, with 11 bases left between them. The chain's CDR3 is CASSLGESRQPQHF. The CDR3 coding sequence is TGCGCCAGCAGCTTGGGCGAGTCGCGACAGCCCCAGCATTTT.

This chain connects TRBV12-3 or TRBV12-4 to TRBJ2-7; D remains ambiguous. The CDR3 spans 15 residues. V dropped 6 bases and J dropped 0 bases, with 15 bases sitting between them. The CDR3 nucleotides are TGTGCCAGCAGCTCCTCTAGACACCTCTCCTACGAGCAGTACTTC. Translation: CASSSSRHLSYEQYF.

J is TRBJ1-2 and V is TRBV6-5; 9 nucleotides line up with TRBD1. Trimming at V came to 4 bases and at J to 2 bases, leaving 5 bases not matched to a gene. This CDR3 is built from 15 residues. Germline V gene sequence: CDR1 MNHEY, CDR2 SVGAGI. This CDR3 is CASSSPDRGNYGYTF. The CDR3 DNA is TGTGCCAGCAGTTCTCCGGACAGGGGAAACTATGGCTACACCTTC.

The chain is built from TRBV9 and TRBJ2-5, with 10 nucleotides matching TRBD2. The V segment lost 3 bases and the J segment 5 bases; nucleotides outside the gene matches: 4. The CDR3 spans 14 residues. The germline gives CDR1 SGDLS, CDR2 YYNGEE. CDR3 nucleotide sequence: TGTGCCAGCAGCGCCGGGACTAGCGCCGAGACCCAGTACTTC. This gives the protein CASSAGTSAETQYF.

This clonotype was seen only a few times. The chain carries TRBV25-1 and TRBJ2-7; D is unresolved. In germline, CDR1 is MGHDK, CDR2 SYGVNS. The CDR3 spans 15 residues. Trimming pared 5 bases from V and 2 bases from J, leaving 16 bases between. The CDR3 DNA sequence: TGTGCCAGCAGTTCAAATACCGGATTAGCCTACGAGCAGTACTTC. This encodes CASSSNTGLAYEQYF.

This clonotype came up a few times. This chain links TRBV18 with TRBJ2-7, with 9 bases lining up with TRBD2. CDR3 length equals 15 residues. Germline lookup yields CDR1 KGHSH and CDR2 LQKENI. Trimming took 0 bases from V and 6 from J; bases not matched to a gene: 6. CDR3 in DNA: TGTGCCAGCTCACCACCGGCGGGAGGGCCCGGCGAGCAGTACTTC. Translated: CASSPPAGGPGEQYF.

This chain links TRBV20-1 with TRBJ2-1; 8 bases are a match to TRBD2. V lost 1 base and J lost 6; bases outside the gene matches: 8. Germline V gives CDR1 DFQATT, CDR2 SNEGSKA (reference sequence). The CDR3 sequence is 15 residues long. The CDR3 region has the DNA TGCAGTGCTAGAGTCCCGGGACTAGGGTCCAATGAGCAGTTCTTC. As protein: CSARVPGLGSNEQFF.

There are many counts of this clonotype. This chain links TRBV14 with TRBJ2-3; D not certain. V lost 1 base, J lost 0 bases, and 11 bases lay in between. The CDR3 runs to 16 residues. From germline, CDR1 is SGHDN and CDR2 FVKESK. The CDR3 loop is CASSQAGSPSTDTQYF. The DNA of the CDR3 is TGTGCCAGCAGCCAAGCGGGTTCTCCTAGCACAGATACGCAGTATTTT. The variable domain in full, completed from reference TRBV14 and TRBJ2-3, reads EAGVTQFPSHSVIEKGQTVTLRCDPISGHDNLYWYRRVMGKEIKFLLHFVKESKQDESGMPNNRFLAERTGGTYSTLKVQPAELEDSGVYFCASSQAGSPSTDTQYFGPGTRLTVL.

J is TRBJ1-2 and V is TRBV7-2; maybe TRBD1 (5 bases). Germline assignment: CDR1 SGHTA and CDR2 FQGNSA. There are 16 residues in the CDR3. With 2 bases removed from V and 0 bases from J, the gap between germline ends came to 13 bases. The CDR3 region has the DNA TGTGCCAGCAGCTTAATCTCGCAGGGCCCTAACTATGGCTACACCTTC. It codes for CASSLISQGPNYGYTF.

The chain uses TRBV20-1 and TRBJ2-1; D is uncertain. The V end lost 6 bases, the J end lost 3 bases, and 21 bases lay between the germline ends. CDR3 length: 16 residues. From germline, CDR1 is DFQATT and CDR2 SNEGSKA (reference sequence). CDR3 protein: CSAKLHGFPGYNEQFF. CDR3 in DNA: TGCAGTGCCAAGCTGCATGGCTTTCCGGGCTACAATGAGCAGTTCTTC.

This clonotype has more than one count but fewer than ten. The V call is TRBV6-5, the J call TRBJ2-6, with D possibly being TRBD1 (6 bases). Germline V gene lookup returns CDR1 MNHEY and CDR2 SVGAGI. This CDR3 comprises 18 residues. Between the trimmed V and J ends, which lost 0 bases and 0 bases, there was a span of 12 bases. CDR3 coding DNA: TGTGCCAGCAGTTACTCTTCGACAGGCGGCTCTGGGGCCAACGTCCTGACTTTC. This translates into CASSYSSTGGSGANVLTF.

This clonotype was observed a few times. The J gene is TRBJ1-4, the V gene TRBV20-1; 7 bases match TRBD1. This CDR3 has 14 residues. The V gene's germline CDR1 is DFQATT and CDR2 SNEGSKA (reference sequence). The V segment lost 5 bases and the J segment 1 base; nucleotides outside the gene matches: 4. In DNA form, the CDR3 reads TGCAGTGCTGGACAGGCGAGAACTAATGAAAAACTGTTTTTT. It translates to CSAGQARTNEKLFF.

Points on this clonotype: Mismatch with germline at one junction end may stem from a read error. V and J are TRBV15 and TRBJ1-5, with D tentatively TRBD1 (5 bases). This CDR3 has 12 amino acids. CDR1 is LNHNV and CDR2 is YYDKDF in the germline V gene (reference sequence). The CDR3 nucleotides are TGTGCCACCAGCAGAGGCGACAGCCCCGGGGAATTT. Translated: CATSRGDSPGEF. Full variable domain (rest looked up from reference TRBV15 and TRBJ1-5): DAMVIQNPRYQVTQFGKPVTLSCSQTLNHNVMYWYQQKSSQAPKLLFHYYDKDFNNEADTPDNFQSRRPNTSFCFLDIRSPGLGDTAMYLCATSRGDSPGEFGDGTRLSIL.

Many counts were recorded for this clonotype. V usage is TRBV5-1 and J usage is TRBJ2-7; D possibly corresponds to TRBD1 (5 bases). CDR1 SGHRS and CDR2 YFSETQ come from the germline V gene. This CDR3 spans 14 amino acids. Trimming pared 0 bases from V and 2 bases from J, leaving 9 bases between. This CDR3 reads CASSLVTGTYEQYF. As DNA, the CDR3 is TGCGCCAGCAGCTTGGTTACAGGAACCTACGAGCAGTACTTC. Full variable domain (missing parts from reference TRBV5-1 and TRBJ2-7): KAGVTQTPRYLIKTRGQQVTLSCSPISGHRSVSWYQQTPGQGLQFLFEYFSETQRNKGNFPGRFSGRQFSNSRSEMNVSTLELGDSALYLCASSLVTGTYEQYFGPGTRLTVT.

V gene TRBV5-5 combines with J gene TRBJ1-4; D unresolved. CDR1 and CDR2 from the germline V gene are SGHKS and YYEKEE (reference sequence). The length of the CDR3 is 13 residues. Trimming took off 5 bases at V and 6 bases at J, with 11 bases between the two ends. CDR3 in amino acids: CASSRTADEKLFF. The CDR3 DNA reads TGTGCCAGCAGTCGGACCGCGGATGAAAAACTGTTTTTT.